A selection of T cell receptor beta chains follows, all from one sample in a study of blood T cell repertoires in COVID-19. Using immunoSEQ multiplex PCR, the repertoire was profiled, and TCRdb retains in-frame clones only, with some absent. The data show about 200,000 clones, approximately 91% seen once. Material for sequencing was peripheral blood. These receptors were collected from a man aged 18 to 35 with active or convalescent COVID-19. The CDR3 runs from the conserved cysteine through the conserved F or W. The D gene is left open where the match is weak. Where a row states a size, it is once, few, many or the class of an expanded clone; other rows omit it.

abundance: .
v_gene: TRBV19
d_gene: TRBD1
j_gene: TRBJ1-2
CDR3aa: CASRRGQGNYGYTF
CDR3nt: TGTGCCAGTAGACGCGGACAGGGAAACTATGGCTACACCTTC

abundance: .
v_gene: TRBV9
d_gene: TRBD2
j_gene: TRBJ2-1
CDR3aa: CASKPGTSGLDNEQFF
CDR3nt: TGTGCCAGCAAACCCGGGACTAGCGGTTTGGACAATGAGCAGTTCTTC

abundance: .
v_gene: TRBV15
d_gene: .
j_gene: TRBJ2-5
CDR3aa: CATSRLLGNQETQYF
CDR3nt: TGTGCCACCAGCAGACTACTTGGTAACCAAGAGACCCAGTACTTC

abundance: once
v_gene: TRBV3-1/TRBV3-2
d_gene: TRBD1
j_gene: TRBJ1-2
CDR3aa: CASSQLGTGRGGYTF
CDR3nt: TGTGCCAGCAGCCAACTGGGGACAGGGCGGGGTGGCTACACCTTC

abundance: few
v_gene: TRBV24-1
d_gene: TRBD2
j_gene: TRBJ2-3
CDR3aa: CATSDLLAGGDTDTQYF
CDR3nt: TGTGCCACCAGTGATCTACTAGCGGGGGGTGACACAGATACGCAGTATTTT

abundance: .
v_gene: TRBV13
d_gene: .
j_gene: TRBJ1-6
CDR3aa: CASSRGQFSSYNSPLHF
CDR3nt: TGTGCCAGCAGCCGAGGACAGTTTAGCTCCTATAATTCACCCCTCCACTTT

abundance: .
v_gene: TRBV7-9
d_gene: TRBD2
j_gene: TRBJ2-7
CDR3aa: CASSLEGLASYEQYF
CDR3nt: TGTGCCAGCAGCTTAGAAGGACTAGCAAGTTACGAGCAGTACTTC

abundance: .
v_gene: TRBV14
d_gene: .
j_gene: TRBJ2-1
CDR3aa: CASSPSERLVGSEQFF
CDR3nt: TGTGCCAGCAGCCCTTCTGAGCGGCTAGTTGGTAGTGAGCAGTTCTTC

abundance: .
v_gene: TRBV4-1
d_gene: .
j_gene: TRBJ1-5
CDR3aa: CASSQEEGRYQPQHF
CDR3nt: TGCGCCAGCAGCCAAGAGGAGGGCAGGTATCAGCCCCAGCATTTT

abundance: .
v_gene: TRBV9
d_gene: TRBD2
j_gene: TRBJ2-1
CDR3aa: CASSVLAGGSAEQFF
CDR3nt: TGTGCCAGCAGCGTGCTAGCGGGGGGGTCAGCTGAGCAGTTCTTC

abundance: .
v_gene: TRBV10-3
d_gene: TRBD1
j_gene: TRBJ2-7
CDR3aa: CAIGTGGSEQYF
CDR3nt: TGTGCCATCGGGACAGGAGGATCCGAGCAGTACTTC

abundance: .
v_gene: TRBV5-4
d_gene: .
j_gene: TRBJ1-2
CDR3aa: CASSLEGGYGYTF
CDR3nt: TGTGCCAGCAGCTTGGAAGGGGGCTATGGCTACACCTTC

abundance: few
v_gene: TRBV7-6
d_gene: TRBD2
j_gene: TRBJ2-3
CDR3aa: CASSKLGLAGYDDTQYF
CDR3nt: TGTGCCAGCAGCAAACTCGGACTAGCGGGATACGATGATACGCAGTATTTT

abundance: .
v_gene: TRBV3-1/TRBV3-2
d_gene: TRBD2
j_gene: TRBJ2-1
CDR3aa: CASSPPRSGRANEQFF
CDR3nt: TGTGCCAGCAGCCCACCGAGAAGCGGGAGGGCCAATGAGCAGTTCTTC

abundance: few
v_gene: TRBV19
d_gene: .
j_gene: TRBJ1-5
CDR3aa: CASSARVEQPQHF
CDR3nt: TGTGCCAGTAGTGCCAGGGTTGAGCAGCCCCAGCATTTT

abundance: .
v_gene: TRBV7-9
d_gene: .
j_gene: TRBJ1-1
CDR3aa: CASSLVGQGQAFF
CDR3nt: TGTGCCAGCAGCTTAGTTGGCCAGGGTCAAGCTTTCTTT

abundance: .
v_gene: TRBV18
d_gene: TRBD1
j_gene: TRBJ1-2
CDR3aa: CASSRGTGGIYGYTF
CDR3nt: TGTGCCAGCTCCAGAGGGACAGGGGGCATCTATGGCTACACCTTC

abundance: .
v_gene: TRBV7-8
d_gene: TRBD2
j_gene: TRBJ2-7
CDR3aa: CASSSSGSYEQYF
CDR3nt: TGTGCCAGCAGTTCTAGCGGGAGCTACGAGCAGTACTTC

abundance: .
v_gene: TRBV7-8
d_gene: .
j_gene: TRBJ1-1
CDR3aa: CASSPALVAREAFF
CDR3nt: TGTGCCAGCAGCCCCGCACTGGTAGCGCGTGAAGCTTTCTTT

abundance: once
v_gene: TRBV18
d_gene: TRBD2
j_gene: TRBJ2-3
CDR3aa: CASSQLAGLTDTQYF
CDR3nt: TGTGCCAGCTCACAACTAGCGGGACTCACAGATACGCAGTATTTT